The 15 T cell receptor beta chains below all came from one sample that was sequenced in a study of neoadjuvant anti-PD-1 for oral cavity cancer. Assay: immunoSEQ multiplex PCR; the TCRdb copy retains only in-frame clones and omits some. The table records approximately 72,000 clones, about 83% of them present only once. The source was PBMCs, collected before nivolumab (anti-PD-1) treatment. The receptors come from a person aged 40 to 85 with oral cavity squamous cell carcinoma.

The chain is built from TRBV9 and TRBJ2-7; D may be TRBD2 (6 bases). CDR1 is SGDLS and CDR2 is YYNGEE in the germline V gene. V lost 0 bases to trimming and J lost 2 bases, with 9 bases between them. The CDR3 runs 14 residues. This CDR3 is CASSVGTTTYEQYF. As DNA, the CDR3 is TGTGCCAGCAGCGTAGGGACTACCACCTACGAGCAGTACTTC.

The chain couples TRBV29-1 to TRBJ2-7; D is possibly TRBD1 or TRBD2 (5 bases each). This CDR3 has 11 amino acids. V was shortened by 7 bases and J by 9 bases, with 16 bases between the two germline ends. Germline assignment: CDR1 SQVTM and CDR2 ANQGSEA. CDR3 bases: TGCAGCGGACGAACTGGGGACCGGCAGTACTTC. It encodes CSGRTGDRQYF.

The count of this clone is one. This sequence joins TRBV19 and TRBJ2-1; D perhaps matches TRBD2 (6 bases). The length of the CDR3 is 15 residues. Germline V CDR1 and CDR2: LNHDA, SQIVND (reference sequence). V dropped 9 bases and J dropped 2 bases, with 17 bases sitting between them. The CDR3: CASQPGRPPYNEQFF. Here the CDR3 DNA reads TGTGCCAGCCAACCCGGGAGACCACCCTACAATGAGCAGTTCTTC.

The V call is TRBV6-1, the J call TRBJ1-2; D might be TRBD1 (6 bases). The CDR3 spans 13 residues. Looked up from germline, CDR1 is MNHNS and CDR2 is SASEGT. V lost 4 bases and J lost 0, with 6 bases in between. The CDR3 here is CASSAGANYGYTF. The CDR3 DNA reads TGTGCCAGCAGTGCAGGGGCTAACTATGGCTACACCTTC.

V gene TRBV6-1 combines with J gene TRBJ2-7, with 7 bases identical to TRBD1. CDR1 is MNHNS and CDR2 is SASEGT in the germline V gene. Germline trimming cut 4 bases from V and 2 bases from J; bases unmatched to any gene: 2. The CDR3 totals 13 residues. CDR3 DNA sequence: TGTGCCAGCAGTGTTGACAGGGCCTACGAGCAGTACTTC. Translated: CASSVDRAYEQYF.

The genes are TRBV9 and TRBJ2-7, with D unclear. The ends were cut back, 7 bases at V and 6 bases at J, with 17 bases in the middle. CDR1 and CDR2 from the germline V gene are SGDLS and YYNGEE. The CDR3 consists of 13 residues. CDR3 nucleotide sequence: TGTGCCAGCCTGGACGGCCGAATCGGCGAGCAGTACTTC. Translated, it gives CASLDGRIGEQYF.

This chain joins TRBV30 and TRBJ2-1; 8 bases are shared with TRBD2. CDR1 and CDR2 from the germline V gene are GTSNPN and SVGIG (reference sequence). The CDR3 is 11 amino acids. V shed 1 base, J shed 10 bases, and the junction held 0 bases outside the gene matches. The CDR3 nucleotides are TGTGCCTGGAGTGGACTAGCGGAGCAGTTCTTC. Protein: CAWSGLAEQFF.

CDR3 bases: TGTGCCAGCAACAGGGGTTCTGGGGCCAACGTCCTGACTTTC. Translated: CASNRGSGANVLTF. The J gene is TRBJ2-6, the V gene TRBV6-5; TRBD1 aligns across 7 bases. Germline V gene sequence: CDR1 MNHEY, CDR2 SVGAGI. J gave up 1 base and V 7 bases, and 1 base lay outside the gene matches. The CDR3 runs to 14 residues.

J is TRBJ1-5 and V is TRBV4-1; D ambiguous. CDR3 size: 16 residues. The germline gives CDR1 MGHRA, CDR2 YSYEKL. V lost 1 base and J 6 bases, leaving 16 bases between the germline ends. The CDR3 DNA reads TGCGCCAGCAGCCAAGTTCGGTCGGGCATTCTTCAGCCCCAGCATTTT. Translating it yields CASSQVRSGILQPQHF.

For the CDR3, the DNA is TGTGCCAGTTCCGTATTGACAGCGGGAGGAATCCACAATGAGCAGTTCTTC. This translates into CASSVLTAGGIHNEQFF. The chain couples TRBV19 to TRBJ2-1; 9 nucleotides match TRBD2. Unmatched junction bases numbered 16, after V lost 8 bases and J lost 5 bases. CDR1 is LNHDA and CDR2 is SQIVND in the germline V gene (reference sequence). The CDR3 extends over 17 amino acids.

The V and J genes are TRBV14 and TRBJ2-1; unclear D gene. From germline, CDR1 is SGHDN and CDR2 FVKESK. The CDR3 totals 14 residues. V was trimmed by 3 bases and J by 2 bases, leaving 8 bases between them. For the CDR3, the DNA is TGTGCCAGCAGCCACCTACCGGCCTACAATGAGCAGTTCTTC. It is translated as CASSHLPAYNEQFF.

This chain links TRBV6-1 with TRBJ1-4; D is unclear. Germline-derived CDR1 and CDR2 are MNHNS and SASEGT. The CDR3 loop spans 12 amino acids. Trimming took 9 bases from V and 5 from J, leaving 10 bases between them. This chain's CDR3 is CASASVNEKLFF. The CDR3 nucleotides read TGTGCCAGTGCGTCAGTAAATGAAAAACTGTTTTTT.

V is TRBV7-9 and J is TRBJ1-5; 10 bases are a match to TRBD1. J lost 7 bases, V lost 5 bases, and 2 bases had no gene match. The CDR3 extends over 13 amino acids. CDR1 is SEHNR and CDR2 is FQNEAQ in the germline V gene (reference sequence). The CDR3 nucleotides read TGTGCCAGCAGCGGGGACAGGGGACAGCCCCAGCATTTT. It is translated as CASSGDRGQPQHF.

This clone appeared a single time. The chain combines TRBV11-1 with TRBJ2-1, with D perhaps TRBD2 (5 bases). The germline CDR1 and CDR2 sequences are SGHAT and FQDESV (reference sequence). The V end was cut by 8 bases, the J end by 7 bases, with 12 bases between. This CDR3 region has 12 residues. As DNA, the CDR3 is TGTGCCAGCCGGATATCGGGAAATGAGCAGTTCTTC. Protein product: CASRISGNEQFF. Variable domain in full (rest from reference TRBV11-1 and TRBJ2-1): EAEVAQSPRYKITEKSQAVAFWCDPISGHATLYWYRQILGQGPELLVQFQDESVVDDSQLPKDRFSAERLKGVDSTLKIQPAELGDSAMYLCASRISGNEQFFGPGTRLTVL.

In this sample, this clone turned up once. J is TRBJ1-1 and V is TRBV4-2; 8 bases are a match to TRBD1. The germline V gene encodes CDR1 LGHNA and CDR2 YNFKEQ. The CDR3 consists of 14 residues. The ends lost 3 bases at V and 2 bases at J; junction bases unmatched: 2. CDR3 sequence reads: CASSQGQVNTEAFF. In DNA, the CDR3 is TGTGCCAGCAGCCAGGGACAGGTTAACACTGAAGCTTTCTTT.